This TCR beta chain is from a study of blood T cell repertoires in COVID-19 (dated by TCRdb to the early 2020s). Background on the whole study: Samples from collaborators originated in the United States, Italy and Spain and spanned both the acute and convalescent phases of COVID-19. The material from the prospective study consisted of cDNA or gDNA derived from T cells, B-cell-depleted T cells, or PBMCs. Deeply sampled blood TCRbeta repertoires from subjects exposed to, actively infected with, or recovered from COVID-19 were included in the dataset. A freely available public database, intended as a resource for researchers studying the immune response to SARS-CoV-2, is where the repertoires were released. The samples were drawn from the first 160 participants of the ongoing ImmuneRACE study and from 950 to 1,500 subjects provided by 6 global collaborators. A de-identified subject ID, COVID-19 status, age in years and sex were almost always included in the sample metadata. Where available, HLA class I and class II types were obtained from metadata supplied by the sample provider rather than from assay-based typing.

The full study reports these points: The quantity of clinical and demographic metadata differed by source and by participant and was supplied without curation.

Worth noting for this clone: Its antigen remains unidentified. No much larger clonotype is one base removed from it; base qualities were not supplied.

TCRbeta CDR3 regions were amplified from genomic DNA using the immunoSEQ Assay, a bias-controlled multiplex PCR. The study's processing was this. Nucleated cell counts per sample were estimated from amplification of reference gene primers within the assay. Sequence reads were collapsed and filtered to measure the absolute abundance of every unique TCRbeta CDR3 rearrangement. For each sample, productive Simpson clonality was calculated as the square root of Simpson's diversity index over productive rearrangements. TCRdb carries this immuneACCESS record with in-frame sequences only. Its versions omit some clonotypes, under half of them owing to an unresolved V gene in the studies checked, with the rest unexplained. D and trimming were read from the DNA, whereas the V and J calls and clone size are those reported in that table. A total of approximately 210,000 clones appear in this sample, approximately 83% of them only once. Under 3% of the sample rests with the top ten.

Whole blood was collected in K2EDTA tubes by collaborating institutions according to the institutions' own protocols. For TCRbeta analysis, collaborators shipped samples in one of three forms: frozen whole blood, isolated PBMCs, or DNA extracted from either of those sample types. This sequence originates from a woman aged 40 to 49 with active or convalescent COVID-19. Sequencing input: peripheral blood.

The nucleotide sequence reads as follows: TGCGCCAGCAGCTTCGGACGGGGAGCAATTGAAGCTTTCTTT. Its protein reads: CASSFGRGAIEAFF. Recombination connected TRBV5-1 to TRBJ1-1; too little of a D gene remains to name it. Via the germline V gene, CDR1 is SGHRS and CDR2 YFSETQ. V drops 2 bases and J drops 7 bases, leaving 15 bases in between. The CDR3 holds 14 amino acids from the cysteine to the phenylalanine. CDR3 DNA only is kept here, 42 bases in frame from base 1.